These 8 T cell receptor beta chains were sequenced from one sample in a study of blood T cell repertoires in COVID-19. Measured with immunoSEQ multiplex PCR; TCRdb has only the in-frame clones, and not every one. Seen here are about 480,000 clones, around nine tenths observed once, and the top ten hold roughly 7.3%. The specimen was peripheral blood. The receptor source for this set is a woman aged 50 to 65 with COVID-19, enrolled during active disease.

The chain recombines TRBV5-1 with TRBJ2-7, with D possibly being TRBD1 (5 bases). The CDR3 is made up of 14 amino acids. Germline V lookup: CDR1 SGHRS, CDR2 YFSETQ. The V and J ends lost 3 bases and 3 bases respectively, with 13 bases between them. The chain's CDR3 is CASSSDWGVYEQYF. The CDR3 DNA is TGCGCCAGCAGCTCAGATTGGGGCGTCTACGAGCAGTACTTC.

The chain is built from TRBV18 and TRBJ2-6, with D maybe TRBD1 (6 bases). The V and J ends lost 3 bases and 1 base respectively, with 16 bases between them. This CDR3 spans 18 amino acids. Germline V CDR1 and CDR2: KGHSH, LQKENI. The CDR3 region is CASSPQGSIGSGANVLTF. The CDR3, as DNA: TGTGCCAGCTCACCCCAGGGGTCCATAGGTTCTGGGGCCAACGTCCTGACTTTC.

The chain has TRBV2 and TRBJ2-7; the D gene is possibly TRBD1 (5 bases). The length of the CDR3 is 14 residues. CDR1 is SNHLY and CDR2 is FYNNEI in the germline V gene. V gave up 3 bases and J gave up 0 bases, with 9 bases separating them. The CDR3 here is CASSDLGLSYEQYF. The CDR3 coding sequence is TGTGCCAGCAGTGATTTGGGGCTCTCCTACGAGCAGTACTTC.

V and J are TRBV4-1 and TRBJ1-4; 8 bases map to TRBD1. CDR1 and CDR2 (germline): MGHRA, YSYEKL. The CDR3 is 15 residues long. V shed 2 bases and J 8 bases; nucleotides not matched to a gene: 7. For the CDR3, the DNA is TGCGCCAGCAGCCAACCCGGGACAGGAGGCGAAAAACTGTTTTTT. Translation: CASSQPGTGGEKLFF.

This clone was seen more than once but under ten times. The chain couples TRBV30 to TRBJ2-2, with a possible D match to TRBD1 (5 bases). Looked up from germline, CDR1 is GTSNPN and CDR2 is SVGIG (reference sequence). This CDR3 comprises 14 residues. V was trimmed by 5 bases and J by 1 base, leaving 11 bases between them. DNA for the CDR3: TGTGCCTGGGATACAGGAATGAACACCGGGGAGCTGTTTTTT. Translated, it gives CAWDTGMNTGELFF.

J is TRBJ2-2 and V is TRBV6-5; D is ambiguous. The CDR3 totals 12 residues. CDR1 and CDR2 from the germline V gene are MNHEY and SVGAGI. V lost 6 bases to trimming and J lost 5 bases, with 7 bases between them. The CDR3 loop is CASRRETGELFF. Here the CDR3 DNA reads TGTGCCAGCAGAAGAGAGACCGGGGAGCTGTTTTTT.

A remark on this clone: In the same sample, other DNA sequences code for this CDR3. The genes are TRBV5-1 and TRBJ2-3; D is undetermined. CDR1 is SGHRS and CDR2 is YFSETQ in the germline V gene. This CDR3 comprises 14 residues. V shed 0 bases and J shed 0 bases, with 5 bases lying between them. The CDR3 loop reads CASSLGGSTDTQYF. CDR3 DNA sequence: TGCGCCAGCAGCTTGGGAGGAAGCACAGATACGCAGTATTTT.

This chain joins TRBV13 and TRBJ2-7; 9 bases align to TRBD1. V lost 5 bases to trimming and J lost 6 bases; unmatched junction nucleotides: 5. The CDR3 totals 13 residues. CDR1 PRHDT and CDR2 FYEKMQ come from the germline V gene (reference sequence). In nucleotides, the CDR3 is TGTGCCAGCAGCCAAACAGGGGGCGGCGAGCAGTACTTC. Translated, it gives CASSQTGGGEQYF.